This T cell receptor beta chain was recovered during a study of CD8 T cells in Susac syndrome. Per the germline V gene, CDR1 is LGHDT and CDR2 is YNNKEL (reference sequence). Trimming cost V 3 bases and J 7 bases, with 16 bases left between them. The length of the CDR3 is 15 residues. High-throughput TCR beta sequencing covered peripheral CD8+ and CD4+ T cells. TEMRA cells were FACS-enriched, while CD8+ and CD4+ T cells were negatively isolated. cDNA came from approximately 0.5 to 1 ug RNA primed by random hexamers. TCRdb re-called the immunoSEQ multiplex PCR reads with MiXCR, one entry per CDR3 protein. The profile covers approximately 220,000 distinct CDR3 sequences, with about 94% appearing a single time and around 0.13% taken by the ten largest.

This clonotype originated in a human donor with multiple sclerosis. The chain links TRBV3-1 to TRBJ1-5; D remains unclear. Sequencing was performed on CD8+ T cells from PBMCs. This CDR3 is CASSQDHGPGQPQHF. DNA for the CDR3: TGTGCCAGCAGCCAGGATCACGGACCGGGGCAGCCCCAGCATTTT.